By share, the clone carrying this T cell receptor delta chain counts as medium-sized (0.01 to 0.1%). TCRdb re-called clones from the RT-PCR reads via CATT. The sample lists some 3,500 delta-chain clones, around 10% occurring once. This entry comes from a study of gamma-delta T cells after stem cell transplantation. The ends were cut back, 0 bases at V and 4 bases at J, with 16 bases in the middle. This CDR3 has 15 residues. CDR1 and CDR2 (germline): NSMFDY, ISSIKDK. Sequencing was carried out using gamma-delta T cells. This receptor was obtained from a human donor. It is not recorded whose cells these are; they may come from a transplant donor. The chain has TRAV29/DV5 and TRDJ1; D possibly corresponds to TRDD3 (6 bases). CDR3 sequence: CAASAVGAQSDKLIF. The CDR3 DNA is TGTGCAGCAAGCGCGGTGGGGGCACAAAGCGATAAACTCATCTTT. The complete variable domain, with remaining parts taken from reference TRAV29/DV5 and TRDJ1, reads DQQVKQNSPSLSVQEGRISILNCDYTNSMFDYFLWYKKYPAEGPTFLISISSIKDKNEDGRFTVFLNKSAKHLSLHIVPSQPGDSAVYFCAASAVGAQSDKLIFGKGTRVTVEP.